This T cell receptor (beta chain) stems from a study of blood T cell repertoires in COVID-19. The overall study: Researchers got acute and convalescent COVID-19 samples from the United States, Italy and Spain. T cells, B-cell-depleted T cells, or PBMCs supplied cDNA or gDNA.

The ends lost 6 bases at V and 5 bases at J; junction bases unmatched: 4. The CDR3 length is 13 residues. Germline-derived CDR1 and CDR2 are SNHLY and FYNNEI. In the study's own analysis: Estimation of nucleated cell counts was performed using reference gene primer amplification. Libraries were prepared by immunoSEQ multiplex PCR; TCRdb keeps only in-frame clonotypes and omits some of them. For V, J and clone size, that table is used; D and trimming come from the DNA. The data show 90,000 or so clones, roughly 90% seen once. The sequence was collected from a man aged 55 to 70 with acute or convalescent COVID-19. The sequencing sample was made of peripheral blood. The chain employs TRBV2 and TRBJ1-5; 7 nucleotides line up with TRBD1. The CDR3 sequence is CASSRDRDQPQHF. In DNA form, the CDR3 reads TGTGCCAGCAGCCGAGACAGGGATCAGCCCCAGCATTTT.